These 12 T cell receptor beta chains were all obtained from the same sample, sequenced in a study of CD8 T cells in ankylosing spondylitis. General study results and limits: A TCR beta motif made of fewer than 10 highly homologous variants seemed typical of ankylosing spondylitis blood.

A single record per CDR3 protein comes from TCRdb applying MiXCR to the 5' RACE reads. The table lists 400,000 to 450,000 distinct CDR3 sequences, under 20% of them singletons. The antigens for these receptors are not known. Material: blood, either unsorted or a sorted T cell fraction (not recorded which). These receptors were taken from a male donor with ankylosing spondylitis.

This chain links TRBV29-1 with TRBJ2-4, with 7 bases aligning to TRBD2. The CDR3 is 13 amino acids. CDR1 is SQVTM and CDR2 is ANQGSEA in the germline V gene. J was trimmed by 5 bases and V by 6 bases; bases with no gene match: 7. CDR3 bases: TGCAGCGTGGAGGGAGGGTTACAAAACATTCAGTACTTC. Its protein is CSVEGGLQNIQYF.

This chain uses TRBV7-6 with TRBJ2-5; D unclear. The V gene's germline CDR1 is SGHVS and CDR2 FNYEAQ. The V end was cut by 0 bases, the J end by 5 bases, with 7 bases between. This CDR3 spans 13 amino acids. CDR3 DNA: TGTGCCAGCAGCTTAGCCCCGATTGAGACCCAGTACTTC. This encodes CASSLAPIETQYF.

This clonotype has a count of ten or more. The chain links TRBV7-9 to TRBJ1-4; D unclear. CDR1 and CDR2 from the germline V gene are SEHNR and FQNEAQ (reference sequence). V was pared by 3 bases and J by 8 bases, with 13 bases between. There are 14 residues in the CDR3. The CDR3 protein is CASSFTTSIEKLFF. The CDR3 DNA sequence: TGTGCCAGCAGCTTCACCACGTCAATCGAAAAACTGTTTTTT.

The chain has TRBV11-3 and TRBJ1-1; D uncertain. The CDR3 spans 16 residues. Germline V gene data show CDR1 as SGHNT and CDR2 as YENEEA. V was cut by 1 base and J by 0 bases, with 12 bases left in between. The CDR3 sequence: CASSLGYGTLNTEAFF. The DNA for the CDR3 is TGTGCCAGCAGCTTAGGATATGGCACCCTGAACACTGAAGCTTTCTTT. Using reference TRBV11-3 and TRBJ1-1 for the parts outside the CDR3, the full variable domain is EAGVVQSPRYKIIEKKQPVAFWCNPISGHNTLYWYLQNLGQGPELLIRYENEEAVDDSQLPKDRFSAERLKGVDSTLKIQPAELGDSAVYLCASSLGYGTLNTEAFFGQGTRLTVV.

This clonotype was counted a few times. The chain carries TRBV5-1 and TRBJ2-1, with 15 bases lining up with TRBD2. CDR3 length: 16 amino acids. The V gene end was trimmed by 0 bases and the J gene end by 7 bases; junction bases not matched to a gene: 2. Germline CDR1 is SGHRS and CDR2 is YFSETQ. The CDR3 coding sequence is TGCGCCAGCAGCTTGGGGACTAGCGGGAGGGGGAATGAGCAGTTCTTC. It yields the protein CASSLGTSGRGNEQFF.

This clonotype was seen a handful of times. This chain links TRBV6-1 with TRBJ2-7, with a possible D match to TRBD1 (6 bases). The germline gives CDR1 MNHNS, CDR2 SASEGT. The V end was cut by 2 bases, the J end by 3 bases, with 11 bases between. This CDR3 region has 14 residues. The CDR3: CASSELQGVYEQYF. In nucleotides, the CDR3 is TGTGCCAGCAGTGAACTACAGGGAGTCTACGAGCAGTACTTC.

This clonotype was seen a few times. This chain joins TRBV9 and TRBJ1-1, with D unresolved. This CDR3 contains 14 residues. Germline assignment: CDR1 SGDLS and CDR2 YYNGEE. Deletions cut 4 bases from V and 6 bases from J, with 16 bases between. CDR3 sequence reads: CASSPEREVAEAFF. The CDR3 coding sequence is TGTGCCAGCAGCCCAGAGAGGGAGGTCGCTGAAGCTTTCTTT.

This clonotype was seen a handful of times. CDR3 protein: CSVDRGLGYGYTF. As DNA, the CDR3 is TGCAGCGTTGATAGGGGTTTGGGCTATGGCTACACCTTC. This sequence joins TRBV29-1 and TRBJ1-2; a possible D gene is TRBD1 (5 bases). V lost 3 bases and J lost 4, with 12 bases in between. From germline, CDR1 is SQVTM and CDR2 ANQGSEA. The CDR3 totals 13 residues. Based on the CDR3 plus reference TRBV29-1 and TRBJ1-2, the full variable domain is SAVISQKPSRDICQRGTSLTIQCQVDSQVTMMFWYRQQPGQSLTLIATANQGSEATYESGFVIDKFPISRPNLTFSTLTVSNMSPEDSSIYLCSVDRGLGYGYTFGSGTRLTVV.

This chain connects TRBV18 to TRBJ1-1; D unclear. CDR1 and CDR2 from the germline V gene are KGHSH and LQKENI. The CDR3 has 12 amino acids. V was trimmed by 6 bases and J by 4 bases, leaving 9 bases between them. The CDR3 DNA follows: TGTGCCAGCTCGTCCCGAAGCACTGAAGCTTTCTTT. Translating it yields CASSSRSTEAFF. Full variable domain (remainder filled in from reference TRBV18 and TRBJ1-1): NAGVMQNPRHLVRRRGQEARLRCSPMKGHSHVYWYRQLPEEGLKFMVYLQKENIIDESGMPKERFSAEFPKEGPSILRIQQVVRGDSAAYFCASSSRSTEAFFGQGTRLTVV.

V usage is TRBV6-1 and J usage is TRBJ1-3; 9 positions match TRBD1. The junction had 4 bases not matched to a gene; V was cut back by 5 bases and J by 2 bases. The CDR3 covers 15 residues. Per germline, CDR1 MNHNS and CDR2 SASEGT. This chain's CDR3 is CASSPQGAAGNTIYF. Here the CDR3 DNA reads TGTGCCAGCAGTCCACAGGGGGCGGCTGGAAACACCATATATTTT.

The V and J genes are TRBV2 and TRBJ2-1; perhaps D is TRBD1 or TRBD2 (5 bases each). The CDR3 has 11 amino acids. CDR1 and CDR2 from the germline V gene are SNHLY and FYNNEI. V lost 8 bases, J lost 9 bases, and 11 bases lay in between. The CDR3 sequence: CASGRGVEQFF. CDR3 sequence (DNA): TGTGCCAGCGGAAGAGGGGTTGAGCAGTTCTTC.

The CDR3, as DNA: TGTGCCAGCAGCTTAGTCGGGACTAAACCGCGGGATACGCAGTATTTT. Translating it yields CASSLVGTKPRDTQYF. The gene calls are TRBV11-2 and TRBJ2-3, with 7 bases matching TRBD2. CDR1 is SGHAT, CDR2 FQNNGV, per germline. The V gene end was trimmed by 1 base and the J gene end by 6 bases; junction bases not matched to a gene: 10. This CDR3 is 16 amino acids long.